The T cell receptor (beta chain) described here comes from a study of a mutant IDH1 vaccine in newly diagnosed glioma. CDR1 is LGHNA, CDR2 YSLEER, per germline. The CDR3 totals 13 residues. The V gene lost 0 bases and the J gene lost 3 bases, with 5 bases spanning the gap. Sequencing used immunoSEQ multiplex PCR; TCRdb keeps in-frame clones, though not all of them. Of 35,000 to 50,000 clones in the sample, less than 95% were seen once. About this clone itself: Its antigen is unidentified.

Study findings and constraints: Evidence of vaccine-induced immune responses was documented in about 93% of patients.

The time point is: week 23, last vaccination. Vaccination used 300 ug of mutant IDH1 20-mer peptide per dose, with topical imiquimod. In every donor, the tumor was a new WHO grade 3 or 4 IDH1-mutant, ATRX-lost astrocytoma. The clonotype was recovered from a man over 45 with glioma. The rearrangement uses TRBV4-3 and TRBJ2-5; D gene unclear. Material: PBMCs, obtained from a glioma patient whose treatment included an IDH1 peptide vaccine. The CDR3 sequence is CASSQDTEETQYF. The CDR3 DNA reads TGCGCCAGCAGCCAAGATACCGAAGAGACCCAGTACTTC.